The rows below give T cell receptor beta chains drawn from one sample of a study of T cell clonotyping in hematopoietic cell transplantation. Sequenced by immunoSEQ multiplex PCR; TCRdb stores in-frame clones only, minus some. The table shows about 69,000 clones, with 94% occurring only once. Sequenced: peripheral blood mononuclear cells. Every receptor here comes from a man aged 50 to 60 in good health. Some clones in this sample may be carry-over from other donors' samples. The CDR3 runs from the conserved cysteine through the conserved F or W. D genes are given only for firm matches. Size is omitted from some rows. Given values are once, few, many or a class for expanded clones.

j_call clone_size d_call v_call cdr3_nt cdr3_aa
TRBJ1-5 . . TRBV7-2 TGTGCCAGCACTTTAAGACCGGGAGACGGTCAGCCCCAGCATTTT CASTLRPGDGQPQHF
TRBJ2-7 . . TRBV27 TGTGCCAGCGCGGGTTCGGACCACTACGAGCAGTACTTC CASAGSDHYEQYF
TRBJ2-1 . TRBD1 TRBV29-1 TGCAGCGTTGAAAGACAGGGTTTTAATGAGCAGTTCTTC CSVERQGFNEQFF
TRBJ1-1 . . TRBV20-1 TGCAGTGCTAGAGTGGGTACTGAAGCTTTCTTT CSARVGTEAFF
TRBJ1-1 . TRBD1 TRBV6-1 TGTGCCAGCTTGACAGGGGGTTGGAACACTGAAGCTTTCTTT CASLTGGWNTEAFF
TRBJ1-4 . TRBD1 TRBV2 TGTGCCAGCAGGGATTTGGACAGGGGGTACGAAAAACTGTTTTTT CASRDLDRGYEKLFF
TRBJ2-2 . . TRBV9 TGTGCCAGCAGCGTAGGAGGGAAAAACACCGGGGAGCTGTTTTTT CASSVGGKNTGELFF
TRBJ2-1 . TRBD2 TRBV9 TGTGCCAGCAGCCCTTGGACTAGCGGGAACAATGAGCAGTTCTTC CASSPWTSGNNEQFF
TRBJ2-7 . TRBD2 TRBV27 TGTGCCAGCAGTCCCTCTAGCGGGAGCATCTACGAGCAGTACTTC CASSPSSGSIYEQYF
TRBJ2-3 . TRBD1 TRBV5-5 TGTGCCAGCAGCGGACAGGTAGGGTGGAGGACAGATACGCAGTATTTT CASSGQVGWRTDTQYF
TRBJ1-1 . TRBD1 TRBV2 TGTGCTTTCGAACGGACAGGGAAGACTGAAGCTTTCTTT CAFERTGKTEAFF
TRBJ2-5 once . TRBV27 TGTGCCAGCAGCCGAGCCTCCTGGGAGACCCAGTACTTC CASSRASWETQYF
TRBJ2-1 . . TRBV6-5 TGTGCCAGCAAGGGCAGGAGGAATGAGCAGTTCTTC CASKGRRNEQFF
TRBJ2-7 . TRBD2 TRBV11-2 TGTGCCAGCAGCTTAGATCGGACTAGCACCTATTACGAGCAGTACTTC CASSLDRTSTYYEQYF
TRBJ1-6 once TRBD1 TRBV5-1 TGCGCCAGCAGCCCGACAGGGTTGGCTTCACCCCTCCACTTT CASSPTGLASPLHF
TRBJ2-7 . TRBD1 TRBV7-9 TGTGCCAGCAGCTTGACGGGACAGGCCTACGAGCAGTACTTC CASSLTGQAYEQYF
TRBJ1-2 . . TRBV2 TGTGCCAGCAGTGACGGGGAGAACTATGGCTACACCTTC CASSDGENYGYTF
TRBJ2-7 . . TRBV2 TGTGCCAGCAAGGCGGTAGTATCCTACGAGCAGTACTTC CASKAVVSYEQYF